Listed below are T cell receptor beta chains from one sample, sequenced in a study of PD-L1 blockade in urothelial cancer. Measured with immunoSEQ multiplex PCR; TCRdb has only the in-frame clones, and not every one. This table holds approximately 94,000 clones, more than 75% found once. The specimen comprised PBMCs, sampled around atezolizumab (anti-PD-L1) treatment. These receptors were obtained from a man in his fifties or sixties with urothelial cancer. CDR3s include the opening cysteine and the closing phenylalanine or tryptophan. The order of the fields is D gene, J gene, V gene, CDR3 protein. D genes are given only for firm matches.

TRBD2 TRBJ2-3 TRBV4-2 CASSPNSGSRTDTQYF
TRBD1 TRBJ1-6 TRBV5-1 CASSLDRGNSPLHF
TRBD1 TRBJ1-5 TRBV19 CASSLGQGGNQPQHF
. TRBJ1-1 TRBV5-1 CASSRDGFMNTEAFF
TRBD2 TRBJ2-3 TRBV5-1 CASSLSLAGGRDTQYF
. TRBJ1-2 TRBV7-9 CASTMRRGRNYGYTF
TRBD1 TRBJ1-3 TRBV18 CASSPPTGTGNTIYF
. TRBJ1-2 TRBV28 CASSLVRGGYGYTF
TRBD2 TRBJ2-7 TRBV29-1 CSVERGGGYEQYF
TRBD1 TRBJ1-2 TRBV28 CASSLSGQGSNYGYTF
TRBD1 TRBJ2-7 TRBV9 CASSAGQGIGYEQYF
. TRBJ2-5 TRBV10-3 CAISVREQETQYF
TRBD2 TRBJ2-1 TRBV7-2 CASSFPSGRIHNEQFF
. TRBJ1-2 TRBV28 CASSAGGNYGYTF
TRBD1 TRBJ2-2 TRBV7-3 CASRTGASTGELFF
. TRBJ1-1 TRBV7-2 CASSLGLQVEAFF
. TRBJ2-5 TRBV7-9 CASSQGPGETQYF
TRBD2 TRBJ2-3 TRBV5-5 CASSLSAGGTDTQYF
. TRBJ1-1 TRBV4-1 CASSQDRGGHTEAFF
. TRBJ2-3 TRBV10-1 CASSDWRRDTQYF
. TRBJ1-5 TRBV4-1 CASSPEKLGAGGQPQHF
. TRBJ2-7 TRBV29-1 CSVRVSSSYEQYF
. TRBJ2-7 TRBV27 CASRSQGGEQYF
TRBD1 TRBJ1-2 TRBV6-1 CASNNRGYGYTF
. TRBJ2-5 TRBV27 CASSSYNQETQYF
TRBD1 TRBJ1-2 TRBV18 CASSQGQGYGYTF